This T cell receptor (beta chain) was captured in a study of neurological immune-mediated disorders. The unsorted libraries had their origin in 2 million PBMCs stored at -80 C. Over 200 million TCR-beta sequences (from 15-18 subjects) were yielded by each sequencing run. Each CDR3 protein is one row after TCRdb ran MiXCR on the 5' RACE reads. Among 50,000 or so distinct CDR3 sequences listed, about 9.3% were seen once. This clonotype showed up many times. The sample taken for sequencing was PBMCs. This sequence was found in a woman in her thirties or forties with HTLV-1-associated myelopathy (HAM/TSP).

CDR3 sequence: CASSQVPQFTDTQYF. For the CDR3, the DNA is TGCGCCAGCAGCCAAGTTCCACAATTCACAGATACGCAGTATTTT. The chain couples TRBV4-3 to TRBJ2-3; D is uncertain. The germline V and J ends were trimmed by 1 base and 2 bases, with 10 bases remaining between them. This CDR3 contains 15 residues. Per the germline V gene, CDR1 is LGHNA and CDR2 is YSLEER.